The clone carrying this T cell receptor beta chain was counted a single time. Trimming removed 3 bases from V and 5 bases from J; junction bases left unmatched: 13. CDR1 is SGDLS and CDR2 is YYNGEE in the germline V gene. The CDR3 is 17 residues long. These data are taken from a study of blood T cell repertoires in COVID-19. Study information: COVID-19 samples collected from the United States, Italy and Spain covered acute and convalescent phases.

The table came from immunoSEQ multiplex PCR; TCRdb's copy has only in-frame clones and leaves some out. Among about 200,000 clones, 70% to 90% were seen once, and the ten largest hold around 3%. The receptor was isolated from a man between 60 and 70 years old with acute or convalescent COVID-19. Material: peripheral blood. The chain has TRBV9 and TRBJ1-4; 7 bases align to TRBD1. CDR3 amino acids: CASSARTGTAYNEKLFF. The CDR3 DNA sequence: TGTGCCAGCAGCGCGCGGACCGGGACAGCGTACAATGAAAAACTGTTTTTT.